This TCR beta chain was observed in a study of T cell repertoires in cytomegalovirus infection. The overall study: Signatures in public TCR beta sequences pointed to both CMV infection and matching HLA type. Study observations and caveats: Clonotype analysis showed dominance of the ex vivo response by HLA-C-restricted CMV-specific TCR beta clonotypes.

About this clonotype: Its antigen is undetermined.

Each CDR3 protein gets one entry after TCRdb re-called the reads with MiXCR. In the table there are 640,000 or so distinct CDR3 sequences, roughly 36% of which are singletons. Germline V gene sequence: CDR1 SGHVS, CDR2 FQNEAQ. V lost 4 bases to trimming and J lost 0 bases, with 15 bases between them. This CDR3 is 17 amino acids long. This chain uses TRBV7-8 with TRBJ1-4, with D hard to call. The source was cultured PBMCs, collected from culture after CMV antigen stimulation. The TCR sequence derives from a human donor in good health (CMV status not recorded). Some clones in this sample may be carry-over from other donors' samples. Here the CDR3 reads CASSSKLGRATNEKLFF. CDR3 coding DNA: TGTGCCAGCAGCTCAAAACTTGGGAGGGCAACTAATGAAAAACTGTTTTTT.